This T cell receptor (beta chain) comes out of a study of T cell responses to AZD1222 COVID-19 vaccine. Whole-study results and caveats: Scientists sampled the repertoires only once the peak T cell response had passed.

Sequenced by immunoSEQ multiplex PCR; TCRdb stores in-frame clones only, minus some. Among 90,000 to 150,000 clones listed, about 87% were seen once. The CDR3 contains 18 residues. V trimming: 2 bases; J trimming: 4 bases; junction bases outside the gene matches: 14. CDR1 GTSNPN and CDR2 SVGIG come from the germline V gene (reference sequence). Regarding this clone: Its antigen is unknown.

The specimen was peripheral blood, collected on day 0 of AZD1222 vaccination. The chain recombines TRBV30 with TRBJ1-5, with 10 bases lining up with TRBD1. The TCR was taken from an adult in good health. This chain's CDR3 is CAWSTSNYPGQGNQPQHF. Here the CDR3 DNA reads TGTGCCTGGAGTACCTCCAATTATCCGGGACAGGGGAATCAGCCCCAGCATTTT.